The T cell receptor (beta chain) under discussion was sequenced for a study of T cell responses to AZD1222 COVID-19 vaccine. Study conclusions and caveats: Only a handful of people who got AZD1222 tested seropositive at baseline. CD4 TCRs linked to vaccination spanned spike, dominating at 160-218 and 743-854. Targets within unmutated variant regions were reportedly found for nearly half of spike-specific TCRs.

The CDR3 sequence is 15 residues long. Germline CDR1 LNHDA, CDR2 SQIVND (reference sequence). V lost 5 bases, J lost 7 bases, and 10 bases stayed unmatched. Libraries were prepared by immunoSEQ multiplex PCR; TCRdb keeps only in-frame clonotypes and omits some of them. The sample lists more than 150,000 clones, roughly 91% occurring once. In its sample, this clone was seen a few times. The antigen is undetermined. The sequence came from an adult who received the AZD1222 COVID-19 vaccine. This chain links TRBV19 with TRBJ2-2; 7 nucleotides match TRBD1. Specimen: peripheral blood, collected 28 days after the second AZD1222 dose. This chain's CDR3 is CASSLSGQVFGELFF. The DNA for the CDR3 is TGTGCCAGTAGTTTATCTGGACAGGTCTTCGGGGAGCTGTTTTTT.